This T cell receptor (beta chain) was found in a study of T cells in Graves' hyperthyroidism and ophthalmopathy. The overall study: Peripheral blood collection took place at initial diagnosis, before any treatment.

Researchers took RNA transcripts and amplified the TCR beta CDR3 regions from them. The HTBI primer set was used in a first-round RT-PCR of the TCR CDR3. TCRdb processed the multiplex PCR reads anew with MiXCR; each CDR3 protein has one entry. The sample holds some 690,000 distinct CDR3 sequences, roughly 17% seen once. The CDR3 runs 13 residues. The V and J ends lost 5 bases and 1 base respectively, with 8 bases between them. Germline loops: CDR1 SGHTA, CDR2 FQGTGA. Overall study findings and caveats: Blood shared most expanded thyroid clonotypes above 0.001.

This clonotype was seen at least ten times. The antigen is not known. Graves' hyperthyroidism was deemed stable absent ophthalmopathy progression within 18 months. Hyperthyroidism was newly diagnosed in patients aged 18 to 65 (duration under 2 months). This clonotype originated in a man in his fifties with Graves' hyperthyroidism. The specimen sequenced was blood. V usage is TRBV7-3 and J usage is TRBJ2-5; D is ambiguous. The CDR3 loop reads CASSPGVQETQYF. The CDR3 nucleotides are TGTGCCAGCAGCCCTGGCGTCCAAGAGACCCAGTACTTC.